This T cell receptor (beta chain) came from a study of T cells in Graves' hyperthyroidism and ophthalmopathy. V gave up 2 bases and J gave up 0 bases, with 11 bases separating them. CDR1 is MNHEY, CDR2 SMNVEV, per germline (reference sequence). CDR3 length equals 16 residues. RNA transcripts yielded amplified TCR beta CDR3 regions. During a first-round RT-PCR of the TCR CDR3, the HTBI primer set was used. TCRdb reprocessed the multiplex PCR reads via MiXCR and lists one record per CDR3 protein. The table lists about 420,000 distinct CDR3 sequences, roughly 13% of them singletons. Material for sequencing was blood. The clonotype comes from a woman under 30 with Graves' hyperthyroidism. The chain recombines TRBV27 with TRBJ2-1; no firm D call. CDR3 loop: CASSLKVVTSYNEQFF. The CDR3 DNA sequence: TGTGCCAGCAGTTTAAAGGTGGTCACCTCCTACAATGAGCAGTTCTTC.